The 17 T cell receptor beta chains below come from one sample, sequenced in a study of T-cell reconstitution after alpha-beta-depleted transplantation in children. TCRbeta library preparation incorporated unique molecular identifiers. TCRdb processed the PCR reads anew with MiXCR; each CDR3 protein has one entry. Of fewer than 250,000 distinct CDR3 sequences listed, approximately 15% are singletons. The sample in question was PBMCs, mostly from graft donor cells, obtained 360 days after TCRalphabeta/CD19-depleted stem cell transplant. All receptors derive from a male patient under 10 years old who had a stem cell transplant for acute lymphoblastic leukemia, so the T cells may come from the graft donor.

The chain has TRBV10-1 and TRBJ1-1, with D uncertain. Germline V CDR1 and CDR2: WNHNN, SYGVQD (reference sequence). The CDR3 length is 13 residues. V gave up 4 bases and J gave up 1 base, with 7 bases separating them. The CDR3 region has the DNA TGCGCCAGCAGTGGACGAGGGAACACTGAAGCTTTCTTT. Translated: CASSGRGNTEAFF.

This clonotype was found many times. The J gene is TRBJ2-7, the V gene TRBV11-2, with unresolved D. V lost 1 base and J lost 2, with 12 bases in between. The CDR3 loop spans 15 amino acids. Germline CDR1 and CDR2: SGHAT and FQNNGV. DNA for the CDR3: TGTGCCAGCAGCTTAGGCCCCGAACTACCCTACGAGCAGTACTTC. Translated, it gives CASSLGPELPYEQYF.

The rearrangement joins TRBV5-1 to TRBJ2-6; D is perhaps TRBD1 (6 bases). Trimming cost V 1 base and J 0 bases, with 17 bases left between them. Germline loops: CDR1 SGHRS, CDR2 YFSETQ. This CDR3 region has 19 residues. This CDR3 reads CASSLQETGPLSGANVLTF. DNA for the CDR3: TGCGCCAGCAGCTTGCAGGAAACAGGGCCGCTCTCTGGGGCCAACGTCCTGACTTTC.

The chain joins TRBV4-2 to TRBJ2-2; either TRBD1 or TRBD2 may fit D (5 bases each). The CDR3 has 15 residues. Trimming took off 5 bases at V and 8 bases at J, with 18 bases between the two ends. Germline-derived CDR1 and CDR2 are LGHNA and YNFKEQ. The CDR3 is CASSFSRGRGGELFF. DNA for the CDR3: TGTGCCAGCAGCTTTTCTAGGGGAAGAGGGGGGGAGCTGTTTTTT.

This clonotype has just a few counts. The chain joins TRBV27 to TRBJ2-1; D is unclear. V was trimmed by 7 bases and J by 2 bases, leaving 12 bases between them. This CDR3 has 14 residues. Germline V gene data show CDR1 as MNHEY and CDR2 as SMNVEV (reference sequence). The CDR3 is CASTRTVPYNEQFF. CDR3 nucleotides: TGTGCCAGCACCCGGACGGTCCCCTACAATGAGCAGTTCTTC.

About this clonotype itself: The junction departs from germline at one end; a sequencing error may be responsible. This sequence joins TRBV7-7 and TRBJ2-2; TRBD1 is a possible D gene (5 bases). The CDR3 contains 17 residues. Germline lookup yields CDR1 SSHAT and CDR2 FNYEAQ (reference sequence). Here the CDR3 reads CASSLAAYRTNTGELFF. DNA of the CDR3: TGTGCTAGCAGCTTAGCCGCGTACAGGACCAACACCGGGGAGCTGTTTTTT.

V is TRBV28 and J is TRBJ1-5, with D maybe TRBD1 (6 bases). V was pared by 8 bases and J by 4 bases, with 15 bases between. The CDR3 is 14 residues long. CDR1 is MDHEN and CDR2 is SYDVKM in the germline V gene. The CDR3 DNA sequence: TGTGCCAGCGTGGGGGGCATGTGGAATCAGCCCCAGCATTTT. Translation gives CASVGGMWNQPQHF.

The rearrangement uses TRBV11-1 and TRBJ1-5; 7 bases align to TRBD1. V lost 5 bases, J lost 7 bases, and 8 bases stayed unmatched. This CDR3 has 14 amino acids. The germline V gene encodes CDR1 SGHAT and CDR2 FQDESV (reference sequence). CDR3 residues: CASSGQAESQPQHF. Written as DNA, the CDR3 is TGTGCCAGCAGCGGACAGGCAGAATCGCAGCCCCAGCATTTT.

J is TRBJ2-7 and V is TRBV7-2; tentative D call: TRBD2 (6 bases). CDR1 is SGHTA and CDR2 is FQGNSA in the germline V gene. V lost 5 bases and J 1 base, leaving 18 bases between the germline ends. This CDR3 comprises 16 residues. The CDR3 region is CASSQSQRARSYEQYF. The CDR3 DNA is TGTGCCAGCAGCCAATCGCAGCGGGCAAGGTCCTACGAGCAGTACTTC.

The chain has TRBV3-1 and TRBJ1-4; D is uncertain. CDR1 and CDR2 (germline): LGHDT, YNNKEL (reference sequence). CDR3 length: 14 amino acids. Trimming took 0 bases from V and 5 from J, leaving 7 bases between them. CDR3 protein: CASSQDHGNEKLFF. CDR3 nucleotides: TGTGCCAGCAGCCAAGATCACGGGAATGAAAAACTGTTTTTT.

This clonotype was detected a few times. V is TRBV28 and J is TRBJ1-5; a possible D gene is TRBD1 (5 bases). Trimming left V 1 base short and J 3 bases short, with 10 bases between. The CDR3 has 15 amino acids. Germline CDR1 and CDR2: MDHEN and SYDVKM. DNA of the CDR3: TGTGCCAGCAGTTTATCTCAGGGCCACAATCAGCCCCAGCATTTT. Translating it yields CASSLSQGHNQPQHF.

This chain links TRBV4-1 with TRBJ2-1, with 7 bases fitting TRBD1. This CDR3 has 15 amino acids. Per the germline V gene, CDR1 is MGHRA and CDR2 is YSYEKL. V dropped 4 bases and J dropped 7; count of bases not matched to a gene: 10. The CDR3 spells CASSRTDRDGNEQFF. CDR3 DNA: TGCGCCAGCAGCCGAACCGACAGGGATGGGAATGAGCAGTTCTTC.

The V and J genes are TRBV4-3 and TRBJ2-2; the D is unclear. V gave up 5 bases and J gave up 8 bases, with 9 bases separating them. This CDR3 contains 12 residues. Germline values: CDR1 LGHNA, CDR2 YSLEER. The CDR3 DNA is TGCGCCAGCAGCGCGTACTCTGGGGAGCTGTTTTTT. It specifies CASSAYSGELFF.

J is TRBJ1-1 and V is TRBV11-2, with TRBD1 as a possible D gene (5 bases). The CDR3 has 14 amino acids. V was trimmed by 0 bases and J by 7 bases, leaving 12 bases between them. Germline V CDR1 and CDR2: SGHAT, FQNNGV. CDR3 residues: CASSLDREGGEAFF. The CDR3 nucleotides are TGTGCCAGCAGCTTAGACAGGGAGGGCGGTGAAGCTTTCTTT.

This clonotype appeared a few times. The chain links TRBV15 to TRBJ1-4, with D possibly being TRBD1 (5 bases). The CDR3 is 14 amino acids. V was clipped by 0 bases and J by 8 bases, with 10 bases between them. Germline CDR1 LNHNV, CDR2 YYDKDF (reference sequence). The CDR3, as DNA: TGTGCCACCAGCAGAGACAGGGTCGAGGAAAAACTGTTTTTT. As protein: CATSRDRVEEKLFF.

Points on this clonotype: A much larger clone lies a single base off, so this may be a read error. The conserved phenylalanine or tryptophan is not found at the CDR3 terminus, so this likely reflects a read error. The chain employs TRBV7-6 and TRBJ2-3; maybe TRBD2 (6 bases). Germline-derived CDR1 and CDR2 are SGHVS and FNYEAQ. V shed 5 bases and J shed 2 bases, with 11 bases lying between them. There are 14 residues in the CDR3. The DNA for the CDR3 is TGTGCCAGCAGCGCGCGGGGAATCACAGATACGCAGTATTAT. Protein sequence: CASSARGITDTQYY.

This clonotype was counted between two and nine times. The chain uses TRBV29-1 and TRBJ2-5; maybe TRBD2 (6 bases). V shed 0 bases and J shed 4 bases, with 21 bases lying between them. The CDR3 has 17 residues. From germline, CDR1 is SQVTM and CDR2 ANQGSEA. The CDR3 here is CSVEDGRSIPGGETQYF. In nucleotides, the CDR3 is TGCAGCGTTGAAGATGGGCGTAGTATCCCCGGGGGAGAGACCCAGTACTTC.